Below are 25 T cell receptor beta chains sequenced from a single sample in a study of T cells in localized non-small cell lung cancer. Method: immunoSEQ multiplex PCR; TCRdb's copy keeps in-frame clones and lacks some. The sample comprises 40,000 to 65,000 clones, around nine tenths of which are singletons, and about 16% rests with the top ten. Source: PBMCs, taken before any cancer treatment. These receptors were collected from a female donor with stage II lung adenocarcinoma.

This clone is a singleton in its sample. The genes are TRBV30 and TRBJ1-1; D not resolved. Germline-derived CDR1 and CDR2 are GTSNPN and SVGIG (reference sequence). The ends were cut back, 4 bases at V and 0 bases at J, with 9 bases in the middle. This CDR3 comprises 13 residues. CDR3 loop: CAWNPLMNTEAFF. Written as DNA, the CDR3 is TGTGCCTGGAACCCGCTCATGAACACTGAAGCTTTCTTT.

This chain joins TRBV15 and TRBJ1-5; no reliable D call. The CDR3 is 13 residues long. Trimming took 6 bases from V and 0 from J, leaving 6 bases between them. Per germline, CDR1 LNHNV and CDR2 YYDKDF (reference sequence). The CDR3 sequence: CATRGDSNQPQHF. The CDR3 DNA reads as TGTGCCACCAGAGGAGATAGCAATCAGCCCCAGCATTTT. The whole variable domain, remainder taken from reference TRBV15 and TRBJ1-5, is DAMVIQNPRYQVTQFGKPVTLSCSQTLNHNVMYWYQQKSSQAPKLLFHYYDKDFNNEADTPDNFQSRRPNTSFCFLDIRSPGLGDTAMYLCATRGDSNQPQHFGDGTRLSIL.

The rearrangement uses TRBV7-7 and TRBJ2-5, with 13 bases fitting TRBD2. V trimming: 5 bases; J trimming: 2 bases; junction bases outside the gene matches: 5. CDR1 is SSHAT, CDR2 FNYEAQ, per germline (reference sequence). The CDR3 spans 16 residues. The CDR3, as DNA: TGTGCCAGCAGCCCCGGACTAGCGGGGGTTCAAGAGACCCAGTACTTC. This encodes CASSPGLAGVQETQYF.

The CDR3: CASSPGLAGRQETQYF. The CDR3 DNA sequence: TGCGCCAGCAGCCCCGGACTAGCGGGGCGACAAGAGACCCAGTACTTC. The chain combines TRBV5-1 with TRBJ2-5, with 12 bases identical to TRBD2. Per the germline V gene, CDR1 is SGHRS and CDR2 is YFSETQ. This CDR3 region has 16 residues. V gave up 4 bases and J gave up 2 bases; unmatched junction bases: 6.

Notes on this clone: The sample contains more than one DNA sequence encoding this CDR3. The genes are TRBV29-1 and TRBJ1-1, with TRBD1 identical over 7 bases. Germline V gene sequence: CDR1 SQVTM, CDR2 ANQGSEA. This CDR3 is built from 13 residues. The V gene end was trimmed by 3 bases and the J gene end by 1 base; junction bases not matched to a gene: 2. The CDR3 loop is CSVERTGNTEAFF. Written as DNA, the CDR3 is TGCAGCGTTGAGAGGACAGGGAACACTGAAGCTTTCTTT.

The chain recombines TRBV29-1 with TRBJ1-1; no reliable D call. V gave up 0 bases and J gave up 1 base, with 6 bases separating them. Germline V gene data show CDR1 as SQVTM and CDR2 as ANQGSEA. The CDR3 loop spans 13 amino acids. The CDR3 reads CSVEDAQNTEAFF. Here the CDR3 DNA reads TGCAGCGTTGAAGATGCCCAGAACACTGAAGCTTTCTTT.

The V gene is TRBV2, the J gene TRBJ1-1, with no clear D. This CDR3 region has 14 residues. The ends were cut back, 2 bases at V and 0 bases at J, with 7 bases in the middle. Germline-derived CDR1 and CDR2 are SNHLY and FYNNEI. DNA of the CDR3: TGTGCCAGCAGTGAAATGGGTATGAACACTGAAGCTTTCTTT. Its translation is CASSEMGMNTEAFF. The whole variable domain, remainder taken from reference TRBV2 and TRBJ1-1, is EPEVTQTPSHQVTQMGQEVILRCVPISNHLYFYWYRQILGQKVEFLVSFYNNEISEKSEIFDDQFSVERPDGSNFTLKIRSTKLEDSAMYFCASSEMGMNTEAFFGQGTRLTVV.

This clone was detected only once. V gene TRBV6-5 combines with J gene TRBJ2-2; 7 nucleotides line up with TRBD1. The V gene's germline CDR1 is MNHEY and CDR2 SVGAGI. This CDR3 comprises 14 residues. Trimming took 6 bases from V and 3 from J; bases not matched to a gene: 4. As DNA, the CDR3 is TGTGCCAGCAGCCCCGGGACAGACACCGGGGAGCTGTTTTTT. Encoded protein: CASSPGTDTGELFF.

The DNA for the CDR3 is TGTGCCAGCAGTCCTTGGACACAGAAGAATGGCTACACCTTC. It encodes CASSPWTQKNGYTF. This sequence joins TRBV27 and TRBJ1-2, with a weak D call TRBD1 (5 bases). Germline V lookup: CDR1 MNHEY, CDR2 SMNVEV (reference sequence). The CDR3 is 14 amino acids. V was trimmed by 5 bases and J by 6 bases, leaving 16 bases between them.

CDR3 coding DNA: TGCGCCAGCAGCTTGGGAGGGGGCACTGAAGCTTTCTTT. It specifies CASSLGGGTEAFF. The chain carries TRBV5-1 and TRBJ1-1, with a possible D match to TRBD1 (6 bases). CDR1 and CDR2 from the germline V gene are SGHRS and YFSETQ. With 0 bases removed from V and 4 bases from J, the gap between germline ends came to 7 bases. The length of the CDR3 is 13 residues.

This chain connects TRBV25-1 to TRBJ2-1; 12 nucleotides align to TRBD2. The germline V gene has CDR1 MGHDK and CDR2 SYGVNS. V was pared by 8 bases and J by 10 bases, with 9 bases of the junction left unmatched. The CDR3 contains 14 residues. The CDR3 protein is CASSLAGGPREQFF. CDR3 coding DNA: TGTGCCAGCTCCCTAGCGGGGGGGCCTCGGGAGCAGTTCTTC.

The sample holds one count of this clone. V usage is TRBV2 and J usage is TRBJ1-2; a possible D gene is TRBD1 (5 bases). V was clipped by 5 bases and J by 5 bases, with 15 bases between them. The CDR3 spans 14 residues. Germline V lookup: CDR1 SNHLY, CDR2 FYNNEI. CDR3 DNA: TGTGCCAGCAGTCTCTCGCAGGGAACTTATGGCTACACCTTC. Protein sequence: CASSLSQGTYGYTF.

The chain is built from TRBV5-1 and TRBJ1-1, with 10 bases matching TRBD1. V was clipped by 4 bases and J by 0 bases; unmatched bases: 6. The CDR3 length is 16 residues. The V gene's germline CDR1 is SGHRS and CDR2 YFSETQ. As DNA, the CDR3 is TGCGCCAGCAGCCCAGGACAGGGGGGGATGAACACTGAAGCTTTCTTT. Translated, it gives CASSPGQGGMNTEAFF.

The chain uses TRBV7-9 and TRBJ1-4; no clear D gene. The CDR3 length is 14 residues. The germline V gene has CDR1 SEHNR and CDR2 FQNEAQ (reference sequence). V was pared by 2 bases and J by 8 bases, with 12 bases between. The chain's CDR3 is CASSLSDTGEKLFF. The CDR3 DNA reads TGTGCCAGCAGCTTATCTGACACGGGCGAAAAACTGTTTTTT.

This clone turned up a few times. The chain is built from TRBV10-3 and TRBJ2-7; perhaps D is TRBD1 or TRBD2 (5 bases each). The V gene's germline CDR1 is ENHRY and CDR2 SYGVKD. This CDR3 is 15 amino acids long. Trimming removed 8 bases from V and 2 bases from J, with 19 bases in between. DNA for the CDR3: TGTGCCATCCGAACCGGGACCGACACCCCCTACGAGCAGTACTTC. Protein product: CAIRTGTDTPYEQYF.

The chain has TRBV5-4 and TRBJ2-3; the match to TRBD1 covers 10 bases. The V gene end was trimmed by 5 bases and the J gene end by 6 bases; junction bases not matched to a gene: 9. Germline CDR1 is SGHNT and CDR2 is YYREEE (reference sequence). The CDR3 is made up of 15 amino acids. The CDR3, as DNA: TGTGCCAGCAGTTCCCGACAGGGGGCATGGGATACGCAGTATTTT. Residues: CASSSRQGAWDTQYF.

This clone has a single count. The genes are TRBV7-7 and TRBJ2-1; 13 nucleotides agree with TRBD2. CDR3 length: 13 residues. V shed 4 bases, J shed 10 bases, and the junction held 1 base outside the gene matches. The germline V gene has CDR1 SSHAT and CDR2 FNYEAQ (reference sequence). CDR3 region: CASSSTSGGEQFF. In nucleotides, the CDR3 is TGTGCCAGCAGCTCGACTAGCGGGGGGGAGCAGTTCTTC.

The chain links TRBV29-1 to TRBJ2-2; D gene ambiguous. Germline CDR1 SQVTM, CDR2 ANQGSEA. This CDR3 spans 11 amino acids. Trimming cost V 1 base and J 13 bases, with 10 bases left between them. The CDR3 coding sequence is TGCAGCGTTGAAGTCGAAGGCGGGCTGTTTTTT. The encoded protein is CSVEVEGGLFF.

The J gene is TRBJ2-5, the V gene TRBV12-5, with 7 positions matching TRBD2. J gave up 2 bases and V 1 base, and 10 bases lay outside the gene matches. The germline V gene has CDR1 LGHNT and CDR2 FRNRAP. CDR3 size: 17 residues. In nucleotides, the CDR3 is TGTGCTAGTGGTTTGGCACACCAAGCGGGGCTGCAAGAGACCCAGTACTTC. This sequence encodes CASGLAHQAGLQETQYF.

The CDR3 here is CASSLNYRPDQPQHF. CDR3 sequence (DNA): TGTGCCAGCAGTCTTAACTACAGACCCGATCAGCCCCAGCATTTT. The chain joins TRBV6-5 to TRBJ1-5; D not resolved. The CDR3 is 15 residues long. CDR1 MNHEY and CDR2 SVGAGI come from the germline V gene. Trimming left V 5 bases short and J 5 bases short, with 16 bases between.

The CDR3: CASSSIGFTEAFF. For the CDR3, the DNA is TGTGCCAGCAGCAGCATAGGGTTCACTGAAGCTTTCTTT. The chain is built from TRBV6-6 and TRBJ1-1; no clear D. Trimming shortened V by 6 bases and J by 4 bases, and 12 bases separated the two germline ends. Germline CDR1 is MNHNY and CDR2 is SVGAGI (reference sequence). The CDR3 has 13 residues.

The chain combines TRBV27 with TRBJ2-1, with 13 positions matching TRBD2. Germline values: CDR1 MNHEY, CDR2 SMNVEV (reference sequence). V lost 6 bases to trimming and J lost 7 bases; unmatched junction nucleotides: 6. The length of the CDR3 is 15 residues. The CDR3 DNA reads TGTGCCAGCAGACTAGCGGGGGGGCCGCGGAATGAGCAGTTCTTC. It codes for CASRLAGGPRNEQFF.

A single count supports this clone. The chain couples TRBV7-3 to TRBJ2-6, with D unclear. This CDR3 has 15 residues. The V gene lost 2 bases and the J gene lost 2 bases, with 7 bases spanning the gap. Germline CDR1 is SGHTA and CDR2 is FQGTGA. The CDR3 loop is CASSLASPGANVLTF. CDR3 sequence (DNA): TGTGCCAGCAGCTTAGCCAGTCCTGGGGCCAACGTCCTGACTTTC.

V gene TRBV19 combines with J gene TRBJ1-5, with D possibly matching TRBD1 (6 bases). CDR3 length: 15 amino acids. The germline V gene encodes CDR1 LNHDA and CDR2 SQIVND (reference sequence). V was pared by 0 bases and J by 2 bases, with 8 bases between. The chain's CDR3 is CASSIEGAGNQPQHF. The DNA for the CDR3 is TGTGCCAGTAGTATAGAGGGGGCAGGCAATCAGCCCCAGCATTTT.

The J gene is TRBJ2-5, the V gene TRBV9; 8 bases line up with TRBD2. From germline, CDR1 is SGDLS and CDR2 YYNGEE. CDR3 length equals 16 residues. V shed 0 bases, J shed 2 bases, and the junction held 6 bases outside the gene matches. The CDR3 loop is CASSVGKTGGQETQYF. The CDR3 bases are TGTGCCAGCAGCGTAGGGAAAACGGGGGGGCAAGAGACCCAGTACTTC.